This entry lists 14 T cell receptor beta chains sequenced from one sample in a study of beta chain features in type 1 diabetes. Investigators reverse transcribed all isolated RNA, so they sequenced expressed TCRB transcripts. The protocol was immunoSEQ multiplex PCR, while the TCRdb copy is restricted to in-frame clones and leaves out a portion. This table has 450,000 to 600,000 clones, about 30% appearing once. Sequencing was performed on naive CD4+ T cells from blood. These receptors all stem from a man younger than 30 in good health.

In its sample, this clone was seen a few times. This specimen includes other DNA sequences encoding the same CDR3. The chain links TRBV29-1 to TRBJ2-7; TRBD2 aligns across 10 bases. V lost 6 bases to trimming and J lost 4 bases; unmatched junction nucleotides: 3. This CDR3 region has 12 residues. Germline lookup yields CDR1 SQVTM and CDR2 ANQGSEA. The CDR3 loop reads CSVSGRGYEQYF. The CDR3, as DNA: TGCAGCGTCAGCGGGAGGGGTTACGAGCAGTACTTC.

The chain recombines TRBV28 with TRBJ2-2; 12 nucleotides match TRBD2. CDR1 and CDR2 (germline): MDHEN, SYDVKM. The J segment lost 6 bases and the V segment lost 5 bases, leaving 7 bases of the junction unmatched. This CDR3 comprises 16 residues. The CDR3 region is CASSVLGLAGPGELFF. The CDR3 region has the DNA TGTGCCAGCAGTGTACTAGGACTAGCGGGACCCGGGGAGCTGTTTTTT.

The chain recombines TRBV4-2 with TRBJ1-4, with TRBD1 identical over 9 bases. Trimming cost V 8 bases and J 4 bases; bases outside gene matches: 5. CDR1 is LGHNA, CDR2 YNFKEQ, per germline. CDR3 length: 14 amino acids. The CDR3 DNA reads as TGTGCCAGCGGAAAGGGACAGGGTAATGAAAAACTGTTTTTT. Protein: CASGKGQGNEKLFF.

This clone turned up a few times. The chain is built from TRBV29-1 and TRBJ2-1; D is tentatively TRBD1 or TRBD2 (5 bases each). CDR1 and CDR2 (germline): SQVTM, ANQGSEA. Trimming removed 4 bases at V and 1 base at J, with 20 bases between. This CDR3 comprises 17 residues. The CDR3 loop reads CSVVIPGMQGSYNEQFF. The CDR3 bases are TGCAGCGTTGTTATCCCGGGGATGCAGGGTTCCTACAATGAGCAGTTCTTC.

This chain connects TRBV10-3 to TRBJ2-3; TRBD2 aligns across 10 bases. The CDR3 totals 15 residues. V dropped 6 bases and J dropped 3; count of bases not matched to a gene: 6. Germline V gene lookup returns CDR1 ENHRY and CDR2 SYGVKD. The DNA of the CDR3 is TGTGCCATCAGGCTAGCGGGAGCAGGGACAGATACGCAGTATTTT. As protein: CAIRLAGAGTDTQYF.

J is TRBJ2-7 and V is TRBV7-2; a possible D gene is TRBD2 (5 bases). Trimming stripped 7 bases from V and 6 bases from J, with 19 bases between. Germline V gives CDR1 SGHTA, CDR2 FQGNSA. The CDR3 sequence is 14 residues long. CDR3 protein: CASTPSRVEVEQYF. CDR3 DNA: TGTGCCAGCACCCCTTCGAGGGTGGAGGTCGAGCAGTACTTC.

J is TRBJ2-1 and V is TRBV30; no reliable D call. Germline V gene sequence: CDR1 GTSNPN, CDR2 SVGIG (reference sequence). The CDR3 has 11 amino acids. The CDR3 spells CARRSYNEQFF. In nucleotides, the CDR3 is TGTGCTCGGAGATCCTACAATGAGCAGTTCTTC.

This clone was detected only a few times. The CDR3 protein is CASTLGSTRGSEQYF. CDR3 bases: TGTGCCAGCACCCTAGGCAGCACCAGAGGTAGCGAGCAGTACTTC. The chain couples TRBV28 to TRBJ2-7; D is uncertain. CDR1 and CDR2 from the germline V gene are MDHEN and SYDVKM. The CDR3 is 15 residues long. Trimming took off 7 bases at V and 6 bases at J, with 22 bases between the two ends.

The V gene is TRBV19, the J gene TRBJ2-7; D not resolved. The CDR3 sequence is 13 residues long. Germline V gives CDR1 LNHDA, CDR2 SQIVND (reference sequence). V was cut by 5 bases and J by 3 bases, with 11 bases left in between. The DNA of the CDR3 is TGTGCCAGTAGTCTTCGGGTCTTCTACGAGCAGTACTTC. The encoded protein is CASSLRVFYEQYF.

This clone has only a few counts. J is TRBJ2-4 and V is TRBV29-1, with TRBD1 identical over 8 bases. The CDR3 sequence is 11 residues long. Germline CDR1 reads SQVTM; CDR2 reads ANQGSEA. V dropped 6 bases and J dropped 14; count of bases not matched to a gene: 9. The CDR3 sequence is CSVDRGATKYF. The CDR3 coding sequence is TGCAGCGTAGACAGGGGAGCCACAAAGTACTTC. Complete variable domain (other parts from reference TRBV29-1 and TRBJ2-4): SAVISQKPSRDICQRGTSLTIQCQVDSQVTMMFWYRQQPGQSLTLIATANQGSEATYESGFVIDKFPISRPNLTFSTLTVSNMSPEDSSIYLCSVDRGATKYFGAGTRLSVL.

The V gene is TRBV6-6, the J gene TRBJ2-7, with 7 nucleotides matching TRBD2. In germline, CDR1 is MNHNY, CDR2 SVGAGI (reference sequence). V gave up 7 bases and J gave up 3 bases; unmatched junction bases: 12. The CDR3 has 15 residues. The CDR3 reads CASNGPGEGVYEQYF. CDR3 coding DNA: TGTGCCAGCAACGGGCCCGGGGAGGGCGTCTACGAGCAGTACTTC.

This clone has more than one count but fewer than ten. The V gene is TRBV30, the J gene TRBJ1-2, with TRBD1 matching 10 bases. V shed 1 base and J 12 bases; nucleotides not matched to a gene: 5. Germline CDR1 reads GTSNPN; CDR2 reads SVGIG (reference sequence). The CDR3 sequence is 12 residues long. As DNA, the CDR3 is TGTGCCTGGAGTGCGGGGACAGGGGTCCACACCTTC. Translation: CAWSAGTGVHTF.

This clone turned up a few times. The chain couples TRBV2 to TRBJ2-3; 7 bases are a match to TRBD2. Trimming took 7 bases from V and 6 from J; bases not matched to a gene: 10. The V gene's germline CDR1 is SNHLY and CDR2 FYNNEI. The CDR3 consists of 14 residues. For the CDR3, the DNA is TGTGCCAGCATGGGAGGGCTAGCAGGTGATACGCAGTATTTT. Translation: CASMGGLAGDTQYF.

V is TRBV10-3 and J is TRBJ2-7; TRBD2 is a possible D gene (5 bases). V dropped 7 bases and J dropped 6 bases, with 16 bases sitting between them. Germline-derived CDR1 and CDR2 are ENHRY and SYGVKD. There are 13 residues in the CDR3. The CDR3, as DNA: TGTGCCATCAAAATACAACTAGAATCCGAGCAGTACTTC. The encoded protein is CAIKIQLESEQYF.